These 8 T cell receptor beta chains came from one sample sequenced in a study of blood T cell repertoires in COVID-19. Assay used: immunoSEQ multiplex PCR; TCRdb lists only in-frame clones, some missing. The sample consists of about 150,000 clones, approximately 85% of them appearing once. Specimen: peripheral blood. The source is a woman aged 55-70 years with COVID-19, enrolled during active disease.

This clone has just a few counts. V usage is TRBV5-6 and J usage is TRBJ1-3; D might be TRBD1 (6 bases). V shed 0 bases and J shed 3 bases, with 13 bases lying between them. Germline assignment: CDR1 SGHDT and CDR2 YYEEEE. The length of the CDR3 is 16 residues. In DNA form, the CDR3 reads TGTGCCAGCAGCTTGGTCCAGGGGCGAGGTGGAAACACCATATATTTT. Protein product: CASSLVQGRGGNTIYF.

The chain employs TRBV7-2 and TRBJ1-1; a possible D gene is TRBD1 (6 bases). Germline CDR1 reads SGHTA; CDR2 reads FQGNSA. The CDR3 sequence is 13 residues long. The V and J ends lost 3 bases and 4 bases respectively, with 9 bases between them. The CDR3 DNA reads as TGTGCCAGCAGCTTCACAGGGAGCACTGAAGCTTTCTTT. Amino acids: CASSFTGSTEAFF.

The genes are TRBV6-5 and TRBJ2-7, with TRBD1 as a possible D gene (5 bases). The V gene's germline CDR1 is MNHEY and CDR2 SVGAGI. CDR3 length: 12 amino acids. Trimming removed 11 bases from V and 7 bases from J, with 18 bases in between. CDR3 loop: CAGARQGPEQYF. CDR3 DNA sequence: TGTGCCGGAGCAAGGCAGGGTCCGGAGCAGTACTTC.

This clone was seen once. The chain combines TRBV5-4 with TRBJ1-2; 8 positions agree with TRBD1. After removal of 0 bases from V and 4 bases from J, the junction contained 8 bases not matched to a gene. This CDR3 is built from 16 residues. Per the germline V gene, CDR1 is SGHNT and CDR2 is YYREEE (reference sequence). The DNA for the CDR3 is TGTGCCAGCAGCTTGGATGGGACAGGAAAGATCTATGGCTACACCTTC. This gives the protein CASSLDGTGKIYGYTF. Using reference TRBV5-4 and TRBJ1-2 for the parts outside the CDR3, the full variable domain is ETGVTQSPTHLIKTRGQQVTLRCSSQSGHNTVSWYQQALGQGPQFIFQYYREEENGRGNFPPRFSGLQFPNYSSELNVNALELDDSALYLCASSLDGTGKIYGYTFGSGTRLTVV.

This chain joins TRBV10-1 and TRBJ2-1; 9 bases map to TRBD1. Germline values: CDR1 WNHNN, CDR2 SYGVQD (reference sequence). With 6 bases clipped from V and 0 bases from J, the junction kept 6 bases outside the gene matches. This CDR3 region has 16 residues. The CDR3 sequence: CASSGGQGHSYNEQFF. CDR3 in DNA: TGCGCCAGCAGCGGGGGACAGGGCCACTCCTACAATGAGCAGTTCTTC.

The DNA of the CDR3 is TGTGCCAGCAGCCCCGAGACAGGGGCCCAATTGACTGAAGCTTTCTTT. Its protein is CASSPETGAQLTEAFF. The chain has TRBV4-2 and TRBJ1-1, with 8 bases lining up with TRBD1. The junction had 12 bases not matched to a gene; V was cut back by 4 bases and J by 5 bases. The CDR3 has 16 residues. Per germline, CDR1 LGHNA and CDR2 YNFKEQ.

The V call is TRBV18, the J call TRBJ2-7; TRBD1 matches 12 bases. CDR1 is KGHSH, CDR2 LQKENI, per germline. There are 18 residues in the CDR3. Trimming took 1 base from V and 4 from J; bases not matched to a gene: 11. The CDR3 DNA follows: TGTGCCAGCTCACCACGACGCCCGGGGACAGGGGGCACTTACGAGCAGTACTTC. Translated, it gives CASSPRRPGTGGTYEQYF.

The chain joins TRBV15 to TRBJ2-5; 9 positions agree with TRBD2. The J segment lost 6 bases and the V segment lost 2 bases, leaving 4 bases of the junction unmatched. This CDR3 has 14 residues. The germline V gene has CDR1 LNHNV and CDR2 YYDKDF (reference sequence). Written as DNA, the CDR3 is TGTGCCACCAGCAGAAGGACTAGCGAGAAGACCCAGTACTTC. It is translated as CATSRRTSEKTQYF.